The 25 T cell receptor beta chains presented below share a single source sample, sequenced in a study of beta chain features in type 1 diabetes. Expressed TCRB transcripts were sequenced because the entire RNA isolate underwent reverse transcription. Sequenced by immunoSEQ multiplex PCR; TCRdb stores in-frame clones only, minus some. The data hold under 900,000 clones, with 15% to 20% observed a single time. Sequenced sample: naive CD4+ T cells from blood. Receptors were obtained from a woman aged 18-29 years in good health.

In this sample, this clone turned up a few times. The chain joins TRBV5-1 to TRBJ1-4, with D perhaps matching TRBD1 (6 bases). Trimming pared 4 bases from V and 8 bases from J, leaving 21 bases between. This CDR3 is built from 16 residues. CDR1 is SGHRS and CDR2 is YFSETQ in the germline V gene. The CDR3 nucleotides read TGCGCCAGCAGCCCAGGACAGTTTCAGGGAATCGAAAAACTGTTTTTT. It translates to CASSPGQFQGIEKLFF.

Only a few counts were recorded for this clone. CDR3 residues: CASSETPGPLYEQYF. CDR3 sequence (DNA): TGTGCCAGCAGCGAAACCCCGGGACCGTTATACGAGCAGTACTTC. J is TRBJ2-7 and V is TRBV7-6; either TRBD1 or TRBD2 may supply D (5 bases each). Germline V gene sequence: CDR1 SGHVS, CDR2 FNYEAQ. This CDR3 has 15 amino acids. Trimming cost V 5 bases and J 4 bases, with 18 bases left between them.

This clone was seen once. V and J are TRBV5-6 and TRBJ2-7, with D possibly being TRBD2 (6 bases). This CDR3 region has 14 residues. Germline loops: CDR1 SGHDT, CDR2 YYEEEE. V lost 5 bases and J 0 bases, leaving 12 bases between the germline ends. CDR3 nucleotide sequence: TGTGCCAGCAGGGGACTTAGGAGCTCCTACGAGCAGTACTTC. Protein sequence: CASRGLRSSYEQYF.

The V gene is TRBV6-5, the J gene TRBJ1-3; D call uncertain. Trimming stripped 2 bases from V and 3 bases from J, with 5 bases between. From germline, CDR1 is MNHEY and CDR2 SVGAGI. The CDR3 is made up of 13 amino acids. Here the CDR3 reads CASSYRDGNTIYF. The CDR3 bases are TGTGCCAGCAGTTACCGGGATGGAAACACCATATATTTT.

The chain has TRBV9 and TRBJ2-6, with unresolved D. The CDR3 runs to 14 residues. The ends were cut back, 2 bases at V and 3 bases at J, with 6 bases in the middle. The germline gives CDR1 SGDLS, CDR2 YYNGEE. Here the CDR3 reads CASSVQSGANVLTF. For the CDR3, the DNA is TGTGCCAGCAGCGTCCAAAGTGGGGCCAACGTCCTGACTTTC.

This clone was detected a few times. This sample also contains other DNA sequences that code for the same CDR3. The rearrangement joins TRBV7-2 to TRBJ2-1; 7 bases align to TRBD2. Germline CDR1 SGHTA, CDR2 FQGNSA. The CDR3 extends over 16 amino acids. V trimming: 3 bases; J trimming: 0 bases; junction bases outside the gene matches: 5. Here the CDR3 DNA reads TGTGCCAGCAGCTTGTCTAGCGGAAGCTCCTACAATGAGCAGTTCTTC. The encoded protein is CASSLSSGSSYNEQFF.

The rearrangement uses TRBV28 and TRBJ1-2; perhaps TRBD1 as D (5 bases). This CDR3 region has 14 residues. The germline V gene encodes CDR1 MDHEN and CDR2 SYDVKM. Trimming took off 3 bases at V and 4 bases at J, with 12 bases between the two ends. CDR3 region: CASSFLQESYGYTF. The CDR3 coding sequence is TGTGCCAGCAGTTTCTTACAGGAGTCCTATGGCTACACCTTC.

V usage is TRBV28 and J usage is TRBJ1-1; D not certain. CDR1 MDHEN and CDR2 SYDVKM come from the germline V gene. This CDR3 contains 11 residues. Trimming took off 4 bases at V and 10 bases at J, with 10 bases between the two ends. Here the CDR3 reads CASSYYSVAFF. CDR3 bases: TGTGCCAGCAGTTACTATTCGGTAGCTTTCTTT.

This clone was detected only a few times. The J gene is TRBJ2-7, the V gene TRBV10-3; D is possibly TRBD2 (5 bases). This CDR3 is built from 14 residues. Germline values: CDR1 ENHRY, CDR2 SYGVKD. The V end was cut by 5 bases, the J end by 2 bases, with 13 bases between. The CDR3 DNA reads TGTGCCATCAGTTCTAGCTCGCCTACCTACGAGCAGTACTTC. Its protein is CAISSSSPTYEQYF.

This clone turned up a few times. The chain uses TRBV10-3 and TRBJ2-3; 8 nucleotides line up with TRBD1. The CDR3 runs 15 residues. With V trimmed by 6 bases and J by 3 bases, 8 bases remained unmatched. The germline gives CDR1 ENHRY, CDR2 SYGVKD. The CDR3 loop is CAIRPGQEITDTQYF. The CDR3 region has the DNA TGTGCCATCAGACCGGGACAGGAGATAACAGATACGCAGTATTTT.

This clone came up a few times. Germline is not matched at one junction end, which may reflect a read error. The chain recombines TRBV7-8 with TRBJ2-4; a possible D gene is TRBD2 (5 bases). The CDR3 is 14 residues long. The germline gives CDR1 SGHVS, CDR2 FQNEAQ. In DNA form, the CDR3 reads TGTGCCACCAGCGCCGGACTAGCCAAAAACATTCAGTACTTC. Translating it yields CATSAGLAKNIQYF.

This clone appeared a few times. The chain is built from TRBV2 and TRBJ1-6; TRBD1 matches at 8 bases. Trimming took 7 bases from V and 3 from J; bases not matched to a gene: 5. Germline V gene sequence: CDR1 SNHLY, CDR2 FYNNEI. The CDR3 has 15 amino acids. In DNA, the CDR3 is TGTGCCAGCACGGGAGACAGGGGCTATAATTCACCCCTCCACTTT. It codes for CASTGDRGYNSPLHF.

The table lists this clone with a few counts. This chain connects TRBV28 to TRBJ2-7; D not resolved. The CDR3 contains 16 residues. Germline CDR1 and CDR2: MDHEN and SYDVKM. V was clipped by 2 bases and J by 7 bases, with 21 bases between them. The CDR3 bases are TGTGCCAGCAGTTTAACCCCGGACGCAACGGCCACAGAGCAGTACTTC. As protein: CASSLTPDATATEQYF.

This chain links TRBV21-1 with TRBJ1-1. TRBV21-1 is flagged as a pseudogene. This CDR3 spans 14 amino acids. The DNA for the CDR3 is TGTGCCAGCAGCAAAGCAGGGAGGAACACTGAAGCTTTCTTT. As protein: CASSKAGRNTEAFF.

This clone was detected only a few times. Written as DNA, the CDR3 is TGTGCCAGCTCACCCGGACCAGCAATTGGGCCCCAGCATTTT. Protein: CASSPGPAIGPQHF. The chain uses TRBV18 and TRBJ1-5; D is ambiguous. The CDR3 sequence is 14 residues long. Looked up from germline, CDR1 is KGHSH and CDR2 is LQKENI. The V gene lost 3 bases and the J gene lost 9 bases, with 15 bases spanning the gap.

The V gene is TRBV2, the J gene TRBJ2-1; no definite D call. The CDR3 length is 15 residues. Germline V CDR1 and CDR2: SNHLY, FYNNEI. V was clipped by 6 bases and J by 2 bases, with 14 bases between them. The CDR3 region is CASRRTESPYNEQFF. The CDR3 DNA reads as TGTGCCAGCAGGAGAACTGAGTCCCCCTACAATGAGCAGTTCTTC.

This chain links TRBV9 with TRBJ2-7; D possibly corresponds to TRBD1 (5 bases). The CDR3 is made up of 16 amino acids. CDR1 is SGDLS and CDR2 is YYNGEE in the germline V gene. V was trimmed by 0 bases and J by 3 bases, leaving 16 bases between them. CDR3 nucleotides: TGTGCCAGCAGCGTAGCTCCGCAGGGTTCAATCTACGAGCAGTACTTC. Its translation is CASSVAPQGSIYEQYF.

CDR3 amino acids: CASSLWRDIYTQYF. CDR3 sequence (DNA): TGTGCCAGCAGTTTATGGCGGGACATCTATACGCAGTATTTT. The chain has TRBV27 and TRBJ2-3, with D possibly being TRBD1 or TRBD2 (6 bases each). The germline CDR1 and CDR2 sequences are MNHEY and SMNVEV (reference sequence). Trimming stripped 1 base from V and 7 bases from J, with 12 bases between. The CDR3 is 14 residues long.

This clone was observed a few times. This chain joins TRBV4-2 and TRBJ2-3; TRBD2 agrees at 8 bases. V trimming: 4 bases; J trimming: 6 bases; junction bases outside the gene matches: 6. Germline V CDR1 and CDR2: LGHNA, YNFKEQ. The CDR3 length is 14 residues. The CDR3 loop is CASSLLAEKDTQYF. Here the CDR3 DNA reads TGTGCCAGCAGCCTACTAGCGGAAAAGGATACGCAGTATTTT.

This clone was counted only a few times. The chain recombines TRBV7-2 with TRBJ2-3; D is ambiguous. The V and J ends lost 3 bases and 2 bases respectively, with 9 bases between them. The CDR3 loop spans 14 amino acids. Per germline, CDR1 SGHTA and CDR2 FQGNSA. The CDR3 loop reads CASSLTPNTDTQYF. The CDR3 nucleotides are TGTGCCAGCAGCTTGACTCCCAACACAGATACGCAGTATTTT.

The chain employs TRBV7-2 and TRBJ2-3, with 9 bases lining up with TRBD2. The CDR3 consists of 15 residues. The J segment lost 3 bases and the V segment lost 4 bases, leaving 5 bases of the junction unmatched. Germline values: CDR1 SGHTA, CDR2 FQGNSA. This CDR3 reads CASSSVSGRTDTQYF. CDR3 DNA sequence: TGTGCCAGCAGCTCGGTTAGCGGGAGAACAGATACGCAGTATTTT.

The J gene is TRBJ2-6, the V gene TRBV6-6; the D is unclear. V was pared by 0 bases and J by 0 bases, with 6 bases between. Germline V lookup: CDR1 MNHNY, CDR2 SVGAGI (reference sequence). The CDR3 runs to 16 residues. The CDR3 protein is CASSYSGSSGANVLTF. CDR3 bases: TGTGCCAGCAGTTACTCGGGCAGCTCTGGGGCCAACGTCCTGACTTTC.

The rearrangement uses TRBV18 and TRBJ2-1; 8 nucleotides align to TRBD1. From germline, CDR1 is KGHSH and CDR2 LQKENI. V lost 6 bases to trimming and J lost 4 bases; unmatched junction nucleotides: 8. The CDR3 is 15 amino acids. The CDR3: CASSRGQGEYNEQFF. The CDR3 DNA is TGTGCCAGCTCCAGAGGACAGGGAGAATACAATGAGCAGTTCTTC.

This clone was seen many times. The V call is TRBV23-1, the J call TRBJ2-5, with D perhaps TRBD1 or TRBD2 (6 bases each). TRBV23-1 has ORF status, its function being uncertain. V lost 5 bases and J 7 bases, leaving 20 bases between the germline ends. The CDR3 length is 15 residues. The CDR3 DNA follows: TGCGCCAGCAGTAACCTACAGGGAGGTGACGGGACCCAGTACTTC. Translated: CASSNLQGGDGTQYF.

This chain links TRBV19 with TRBJ1-5; the D gene is possibly TRBD1 (6 bases). V lost 3 bases and J 4 bases, leaving 13 bases between the germline ends. The CDR3 consists of 15 residues. Per the germline V gene, CDR1 is LNHDA and CDR2 is SQIVND (reference sequence). The CDR3 loop reads CASSIRQQGNQPQHF. For the CDR3, the DNA is TGTGCCAGTAGTATTAGACAGCAGGGGAATCAGCCCCAGCATTTT.